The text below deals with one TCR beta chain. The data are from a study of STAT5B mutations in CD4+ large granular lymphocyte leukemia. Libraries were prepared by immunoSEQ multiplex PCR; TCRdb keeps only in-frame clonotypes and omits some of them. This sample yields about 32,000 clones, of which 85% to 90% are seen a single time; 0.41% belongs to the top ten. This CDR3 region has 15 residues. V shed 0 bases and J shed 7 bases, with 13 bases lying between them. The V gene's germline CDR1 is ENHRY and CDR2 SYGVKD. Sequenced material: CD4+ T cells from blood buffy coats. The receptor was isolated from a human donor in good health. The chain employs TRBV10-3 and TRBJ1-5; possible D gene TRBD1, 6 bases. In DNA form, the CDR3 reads TGTGCCATCAGTGAGTCGGCCTACAGGGACCAGCCCCAGCATTTT. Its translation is CAISESAYRDQPQHF.